Here is one T cell receptor beta chain with its context. This record comes from a study of PD-L1 blockade in urothelial cancer. This CDR3 has 12 residues. From germline, CDR1 is LGHNA and CDR2 YSLEER. V lost 1 base and J lost 8; bases outside the gene matches: 0. The data were produced by immunoSEQ multiplex PCR, yet TCRdb's version contains in-frame clones alone and is incomplete. Of fewer than 50,000 clones in the sample, around nine tenths were seen once. V is TRBV4-3 and J is TRBJ1-1, with 8 bases matching TRBD1. The source material was PBMCs, sampled around atezolizumab (anti-PD-L1) treatment. The sequence was obtained from a man aged 55-75 years with urothelial cancer. In nucleotides, the CDR3 is TGCGCCAGCAGCCAAGGACAGGGGGAAGCTTTCTTT. Encoded protein: CASSQGQGEAFF.